These T cell receptor beta chains were read from a single sample in a study of blood T cell repertoires in COVID-19. Data came from immunoSEQ multiplex PCR; TCRdb stores just in-frame clones and leaves some out. Among some 380,000 clones listed, 70% to 85% were seen once. Sequences were obtained from peripheral blood. Receptors were obtained from a human donor with acute or convalescent COVID-19. The donor label of this sample is uncertain. The CDR3 runs from the conserved cysteine through the conserved F or W. A D gene is named only where the DNA matches it firmly. Size tells how often a clone was seen (once, few, many) or the class of an expanded clone, and some rows leave it out.

>.|.|TRBJ1-3|TRBV2
TGTGCCAGCTGGACTTTTTCAATCTCTGGAAACACCATATATTTT
CASWTFSISGNTIYF
>.|.|TRBJ1-1|TRBV5-1
TGCGCCAGCAGCCTTGACGAGGACAGGAACACTGAAGCTTTCTTT
CASSLDEDRNTEAFF
>.|TRBD2|TRBJ2-5|TRBV6-5
TGTGCCAGCAGTTACCGAGGGACTAGCGGGCAAGAGACCCAGTACTTC
CASSYRGTSGQETQYF
>.|TRBD1|TRBJ2-7|TRBV19
TGTGCCAGTAGTCCGGGACAGGGTTACTACGAGCAGTACTTC
CASSPGQGYYEQYF
>.|.|TRBJ1-1|TRBV18
TGTGCCAGCTCACGAGTAGAATACACTGAAGCTTTCTTT
CASSRVEYTEAFF
>.|.|TRBJ1-5|TRBV12-5
TGTGCTAGTGGTTTCGCCCCTCGGGCAGGGCCGGTAAGCAATCAGCCCCAGCATTTT
CASGFAPRAGPVSNQPQHF
>.|TRBD1|TRBJ1-2|TRBV14
TGTGCCAGCAGCCACTCCGGGACAGCTACCTATGGCTACACCTTC
CASSHSGTATYGYTF
>.|TRBD2|TRBJ2-6|TRBV3-1/TRBV3-2
TGTGCCAGCAGCCGGACTAGCGGGGGGGCCACTGGGGCCAACGTCCTGACTTTC
CASSRTSGGATGANVLTF
>once|.|TRBJ1-1|TRBV12-3/TRBV12-4
TGTGCCAGCAGTTTGAGCTTCCGCGCTTTCTTT
CASSLSFRAFF
>few|.|TRBJ1-2|TRBV11-3
TGTGCCAGCAGCTTAGATAGGCGCAGGGGTATTGGCTACACCTTC
CASSLDRRRGIGYTF
>.|TRBD1|TRBJ2-5|TRBV7-7
TGTGCCAGCAGCCCGCAAAGCCGGACAGGCTGGAATAGGCCAGAAGAGACCCAGTACTTC
CASSPQSRTGWNRPEETQYF
>.|.|TRBJ2-1|TRBV19
TGTGCCAGTCGCGGGACCCACGGGGGCAATGAGCAGTTCTTC
CASRGTHGGNEQFF
>.|TRBD1|TRBJ1-6|TRBV11-2
TGTGCCAGCAGCCAGAGGGACAGGAATTCACCCCTCCACTTT
CASSQRDRNSPLHF
>few|.|TRBJ1-5|TRBV28
TGTGCCAGCAGTACCCCTCAGGGATCCGGTCAGCCCCAGCATTTT
CASSTPQGSGQPQHF
>few|.|TRBJ1-2|TRBV2
TGTGCCAGCCCGGCAAGGACTTATGGCTACACCTTC
CASPARTYGYTF
>.|TRBD2|TRBJ2-5|TRBV6-6
TGTGCCAGCAGTTCAGCGGGGGGACAAGAGACCCAGTACTTC
CASSSAGGQETQYF
>.|.|TRBJ1-1|TRBV20-1
TGCAGTGCTAGCGTCAGGACTGAAGCTTTCTTT
CSASVRTEAFF
>.|.|TRBJ1-6|TRBV12-3/TRBV12-4
TGTGCCAGCAGTAAAACAGGGAGTTCACCCCTCCACTTT
CASSKTGSSPLHF
>.|TRBD1|TRBJ1-2|TRBV5-1
TGCGCCAGCAGCAGAACCTCCGGGACAGGGGGTTGGTATGGCTACACCTTC
CASSRTSGTGGWYGYTF
>.|TRBD1|TRBJ2-7|TRBV27
TGTGCCAGCAGTTTGTACCGTTTGGGACAGGGTTACGAGCAGTACTTC
CASSLYRLGQGYEQYF
>.|.|TRBJ2-1|TRBV27
TGTGCCAGCAGTTTAGAGGACTCACTACGGCAGTTCTTC
CASSLEDSLRQFF
>.|.|TRBJ1-2|TRBV18
TGTGCCAGCTCACCACCGCAATATAGTGGCGGGGGCTACACCTTC
CASSPPQYSGGGYTF